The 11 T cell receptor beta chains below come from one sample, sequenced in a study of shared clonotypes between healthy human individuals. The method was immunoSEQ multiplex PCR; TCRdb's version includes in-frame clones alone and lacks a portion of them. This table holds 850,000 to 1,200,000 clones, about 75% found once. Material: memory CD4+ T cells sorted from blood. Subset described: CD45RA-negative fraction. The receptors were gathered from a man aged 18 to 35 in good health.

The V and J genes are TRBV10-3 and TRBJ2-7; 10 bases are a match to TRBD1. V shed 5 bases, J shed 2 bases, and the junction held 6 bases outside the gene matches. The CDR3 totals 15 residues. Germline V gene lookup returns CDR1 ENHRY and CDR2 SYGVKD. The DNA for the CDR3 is TGTGCCATCAGTTCCCGGGACAGGGGCACCTACGAGCAGTACTTC. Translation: CAISSRDRGTYEQYF.

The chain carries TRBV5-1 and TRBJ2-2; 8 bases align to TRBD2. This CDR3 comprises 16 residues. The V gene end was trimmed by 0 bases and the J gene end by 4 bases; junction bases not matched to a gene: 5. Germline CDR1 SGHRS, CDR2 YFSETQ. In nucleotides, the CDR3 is TGCGCCAGCAGCTTGGCCGGGACTAGGGTCACCGGGGAGCTGTTTTTT. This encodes CASSLAGTRVTGELFF.

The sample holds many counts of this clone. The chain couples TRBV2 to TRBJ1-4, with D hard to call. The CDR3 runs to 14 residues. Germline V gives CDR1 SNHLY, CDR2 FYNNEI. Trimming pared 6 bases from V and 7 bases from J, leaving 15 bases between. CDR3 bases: TGTGCCAGCAGGATACCCGGCTTCGGTGAAAAACTGTTTTTT. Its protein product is CASRIPGFGEKLFF. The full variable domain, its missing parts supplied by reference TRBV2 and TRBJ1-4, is EPEVTQTPSHQVTQMGQEVILRCVPISNHLYFYWYRQILGQKVEFLVSFYNNEISEKSEIFDDQFSVERPDGSNFTLKIRSTKLEDSAMYFCASRIPGFGEKLFFGSGTQLSVL.

CDR3 DNA: TGTGCCAGCTCGTCTAACCCAGGCACCTCTGGAAACACCATATATTTT. Translated: CASSSNPGTSGNTIYF. The chain joins TRBV18 to TRBJ1-3; D not certain. V was clipped by 6 bases and J by 0 bases, with 15 bases between them. The germline CDR1 and CDR2 sequences are KGHSH and LQKENI. The CDR3 covers 16 residues.

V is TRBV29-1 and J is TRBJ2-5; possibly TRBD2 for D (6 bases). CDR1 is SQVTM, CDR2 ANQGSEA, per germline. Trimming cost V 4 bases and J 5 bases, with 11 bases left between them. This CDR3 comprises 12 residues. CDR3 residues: CSVGWGVETQYF. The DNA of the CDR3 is TGCAGCGTTGGGTGGGGGGTGGAGACCCAGTACTTC.

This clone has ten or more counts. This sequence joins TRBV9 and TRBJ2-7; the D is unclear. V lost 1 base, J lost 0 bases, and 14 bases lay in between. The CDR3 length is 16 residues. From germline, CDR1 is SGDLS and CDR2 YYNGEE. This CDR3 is CASSVPGRPSSYEQYF. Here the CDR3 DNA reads TGTGCCAGCAGCGTACCTGGACGGCCGAGCTCCTACGAGCAGTACTTC.

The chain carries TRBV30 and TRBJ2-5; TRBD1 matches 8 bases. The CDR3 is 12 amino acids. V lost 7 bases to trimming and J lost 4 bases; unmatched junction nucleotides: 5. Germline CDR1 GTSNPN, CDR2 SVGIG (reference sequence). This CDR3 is CALDRGTETQYF. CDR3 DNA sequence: TGTGCCTTAGACAGGGGCACAGAGACCCAGTACTTC.

This CDR3 reads CASSPPHRTGADGYTF. DNA for the CDR3: TGTGCCAGCTCACCACCCCACAGGACAGGGGCCGATGGCTACACCTTC. The V call is TRBV18, the J call TRBJ1-2; 9 positions agree with TRBD1. CDR1 and CDR2 (germline): KGHSH, LQKENI. The CDR3 spans 16 residues. V dropped 0 bases and J dropped 6; count of bases not matched to a gene: 8.

CDR3 amino acids: CASSLTAAQETQYF. The CDR3 bases are TGTGCCAGCAGCCTCACCGCGGCCCAAGAGACCCAGTACTTC. This chain joins TRBV11-2 and TRBJ2-5; D remains ambiguous. Trimming removed 5 bases at V and 1 base at J, with 11 bases between. Germline CDR1 is SGHAT and CDR2 is FQNNGV. The CDR3 runs to 14 residues.

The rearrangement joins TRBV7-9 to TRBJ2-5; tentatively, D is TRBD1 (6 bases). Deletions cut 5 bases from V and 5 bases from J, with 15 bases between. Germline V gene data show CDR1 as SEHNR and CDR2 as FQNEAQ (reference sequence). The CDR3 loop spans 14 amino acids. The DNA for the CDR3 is TGTGCCAGCAGCCGAGGGGGAGTCCAGGAGACCCAGTACTTC. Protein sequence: CASSRGGVQETQYF.

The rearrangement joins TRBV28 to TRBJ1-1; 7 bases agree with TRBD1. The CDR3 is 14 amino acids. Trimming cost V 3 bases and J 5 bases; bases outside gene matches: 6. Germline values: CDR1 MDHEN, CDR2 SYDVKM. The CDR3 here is CASSFAGGWTEAFF. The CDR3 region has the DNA TGTGCCAGCAGTTTCGCAGGGGGATGGACTGAAGCTTTCTTT.